These T cell receptor beta chains were read from a single sample in a study of OX40 agonist ivuxolimab in advanced cancers. Sequenced by immunoSEQ multiplex PCR; TCRdb stores in-frame clones only, minus some. The sample has 65,000 to 75,000 clones, about 89% seen once; the top ten hold 4% to 4.5%. Sequencing used CD4+ or CD8+ T cells sorted from blood, obtained in a trial of the OX40 agonist ivuxolimab. All receptors come from an adult with an advanced solid tumor such as melanoma, head and neck, liver or kidney cancer. Both conserved end residues are part of each CDR3. A D gene is named only where the DNA matches it firmly. Some rows mark clone size as missing; the rest say once, few, many or name a class of expanded clone.

J gene | V gene | D gene | clone size | CDR3 protein | CDR3 DNA
TRBJ2-1 | TRBV6-1 | . | . | CASSEASSYNEQFF | TGTGCCAGCAGTGAGGCCAGCTCCTACAATGAGCAGTTCTTC
TRBJ2-3 | TRBV7-9 | . | once | CASGQSSTDTQYF | TGTGCCAGCGGACAGTCAAGCACAGATACGCAGTATTTT
TRBJ2-4 | TRBV27 | . | . | CASKGLAKNIQYF | TGTGCCAGCAAGGGACTAGCCAAAAACATTCAGTACTTC
TRBJ2-7 | TRBV7-2 | . | . | CASSNTETLYEQYF | TGTGCCAGCAGCAACACCGAGACCCTCTACGAGCAGTACTTC
TRBJ2-3 | TRBV9 | . | . | CASSVERVKDTQYF | TGTGCCAGCAGCGTAGAAAGGGTGAAAGATACGCAGTATTTT
TRBJ2-1 | TRBV6-5 | . | . | CASSSLVRDEQFF | TGTGCCAGCAGTTCCCTAGTACGGGATGAGCAGTTCTTC
TRBJ1-5 | TRBV28 | . | . | CASNSNQPQHF | TGTGCCAGCAATAGCAATCAGCCCCAGCATTTT
TRBJ1-5 | TRBV28 | . | few | CASTPTDYSNQPQHF | TGTGCCAGCACGCCAACCGATTATAGCAATCAGCCCCAGCATTTT
TRBJ2-1 | TRBV4-3 | TRBD2 | . | CASSQSSSGRSYNEQFF | TGCGCCAGCAGCCAGTCATCTAGCGGGAGATCCTACAATGAGCAGTTCTTC
TRBJ2-7 | TRBV19 | . | . | CASSHGTDLSYEQYF | TGTGCCAGTAGTCACGGGACGGACCTCTCCTACGAGCAGTACTTC
TRBJ2-7 | TRBV10-3 | . | once | CAATGVLSYEQYF | TGTGCCGCCACGGGAGTTCTTTCCTACGAGCAGTACTTC
TRBJ2-7 | TRBV6-1 | TRBD2 | . | CASSEGGGLNEQYF | TGTGCCAGCAGTGAAGGGGGAGGGCTCAACGAGCAGTACTTC
TRBJ1-4 | TRBV7-8 | . | . | CASSLVGLRMELFF | TGTGCCAGCAGCTTAGTAGGCCTTCGGATGGAACTGTTTTTT
TRBJ2-2 | TRBV11-3 | . | once | CASRQRGGELFF | TGTGCCAGCAGGCAGAGGGGTGGGGAGCTGTTTTTT
TRBJ2-5 | TRBV27 | . | . | CASSLLDQETQYF | TGTGCCAGCAGTTTACTGGACCAAGAGACCCAGTACTTC
TRBJ2-2 | TRBV5-1 | . | . | CASDSGGELFF | TGCGCCAGCGACTCCGGCGGGGAGCTGTTTTTT
TRBJ2-3 | TRBV5-4 | TRBD2 | . | CASSLVGREGTDTQYF | TGTGCCAGCAGCTTGGTCGGGCGGGAGGGCACAGATACGCAGTATTTT
TRBJ2-1 | TRBV19 | . | . | CASNSANSYNEQFF | TGTGCCAGTAACTCGGCTAACTCCTACAATGAGCAGTTCTTC
TRBJ2-1 | TRBV2 | TRBD2 | . | CASSEARLAYNEQFF | TGTGCCAGCAGTGAAGCGCGACTAGCGTACAATGAGCAGTTCTTC
TRBJ2-1 | TRBV7-3 | . | . | CASSQSGIVNNEQFF | TGTGCCAGCAGTCAATCGGGCATTGTTAACAATGAGCAGTTCTTC
TRBJ1-4 | TRBV4-3 | . | . | CASSQELDATNEKLFF | TGCGCCAGCAGCCAGGAATTGGATGCAACTAATGAAAAACTGTTTTTT
TRBJ1-1 | TRBV19 | . | few | CASSRGAYTEAFF | TGTGCCAGTAGTAGGGGGGCTTATACTGAAGCTTTCTTT
TRBJ2-3 | TRBV27 | . | once | CASSLRGSAVADTQYF | TGTGCCAGCAGTTTACGAGGGAGTGCTGTGGCAGATACGCAGTATTTT
TRBJ2-5 | TRBV10-2 | TRBD2 | . | CASTPGGGRETQYF | TGCGCCAGCACCCCGGGGGGGGGTCGGGAGACCCAGTACTTC
TRBJ2-1 | TRBV30 | TRBD2 | . | CAWSVVAGLGEQFF | TGTGCCTGGAGTGTAGTAGCGGGACTGGGAGAGCAGTTCTTC
TRBJ2-1 | TRBV15 | TRBD2 | . | CATSRTSGIYNEQFF | TGTGCCACCAGCAGGACTAGCGGGATCTACAATGAGCAGTTCTTC
TRBJ2-3 | TRBV5-4 | . | . | CASSGRPTDTQYF | TGTGCCAGCAGCGGGCGGCCCACAGATACGCAGTATTTT
TRBJ2-5 | TRBV5-5 | . | . | CASSRREETQYF | TGTGCCAGCAGCAGACGGGAAGAGACCCAGTACTTC
TRBJ1-5 | TRBV6-5 | . | . | CASSYSSHQPQHF | TGTGCCAGCAGTTACTCGTCCCATCAGCCCCAGCATTTT
TRBJ2-2 | TRBV9 | . | . | CASRPSGLATGELFF | TGTGCCAGCAGGCCAAGTGGGCTAGCGACCGGGGAGCTGTTTTTT
TRBJ1-4 | TRBV15 | . | . | CATSRDRSNEKLFF | TGTGCCACCAGCAGAGATCGGTCTAATGAAAAACTGTTTTTT
TRBJ1-2 | TRBV7-9 | . | . | CASSVANVNYGYTF | TGTGCCAGCAGCGTGGCAAACGTAAACTATGGCTACACCTTC
TRBJ1-4 | TRBV5-1 | TRBD1 | . | CASSVGTGDEKLFF | TGCGCCAGCAGCGTCGGGACAGGGGACGAAAAACTGTTTTTT
TRBJ1-4 | TRBV7-2 | . | . | CASSLGPGEKLFF | TGTGCCAGCAGCCTGGGACCGGGAGAAAAACTGTTTTTT
TRBJ1-2 | TRBV7-2 | . | . | CASSLGGRALAGYTF | TGTGCCAGCAGCTTAGGAGGCAGGGCCCTGGCTGGCTACACCTTC
TRBJ2-2 | TRBV10-3 | . | . | CAISDPGELFF | TGTGCCATCAGTGATCCCGGGGAGCTGTTTTTT
TRBJ1-1 | TRBV2 | . | . | CASQVGETTEAFF | TGTGCCAGCCAAGTGGGGGAGACCACTGAAGCTTTCTTT